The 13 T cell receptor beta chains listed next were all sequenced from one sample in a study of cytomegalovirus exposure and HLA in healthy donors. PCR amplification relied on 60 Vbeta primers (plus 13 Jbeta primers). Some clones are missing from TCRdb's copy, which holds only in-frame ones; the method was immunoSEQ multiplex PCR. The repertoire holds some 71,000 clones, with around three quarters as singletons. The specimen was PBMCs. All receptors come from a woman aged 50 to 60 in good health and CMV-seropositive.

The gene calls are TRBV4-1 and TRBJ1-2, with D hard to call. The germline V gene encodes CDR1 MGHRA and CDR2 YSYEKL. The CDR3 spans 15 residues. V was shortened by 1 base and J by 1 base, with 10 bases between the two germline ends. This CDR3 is CASSQGGNFNYGYTF. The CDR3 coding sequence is TGCGCCAGCAGCCAAGGAGGGAATTTTAACTATGGCTACACCTTC.

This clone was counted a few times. The chain's CDR3 is CASSSLGQGGGYTF. CDR3 sequence (DNA): TGTGCCAGCAGCTCCCTCGGACAGGGAGGAGGCTACACCTTC. The chain uses TRBV7-2 and TRBJ1-2; 8 nucleotides line up with TRBD1. The germline gives CDR1 SGHTA, CDR2 FQGNSA. The CDR3 totals 14 residues. V lost 4 bases, J lost 8 bases, and 9 bases stayed unmatched.

The CDR3 DNA is TGTGCCAGCAGTTTCTATGGCAGGGGGCGGGGTGAAGCTTTCTTT. Its protein product is CASSFYGRGRGEAFF. V is TRBV28 and J is TRBJ1-1; 8 bases match TRBD1. There are 15 residues in the CDR3. Germline lookup yields CDR1 MDHEN and CDR2 SYDVKM. J was trimmed by 7 bases and V by 3 bases; bases with no gene match: 10.

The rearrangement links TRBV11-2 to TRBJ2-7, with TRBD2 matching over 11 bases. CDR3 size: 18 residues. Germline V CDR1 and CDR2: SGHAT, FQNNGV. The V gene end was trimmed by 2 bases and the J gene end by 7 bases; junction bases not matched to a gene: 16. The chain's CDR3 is CASSLSPLAGGPAEEQYF. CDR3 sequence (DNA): TGTGCCAGCAGCTTATCCCCCTTAGCGGGAGGGCCGGCTGAGGAGCAGTACTTC.

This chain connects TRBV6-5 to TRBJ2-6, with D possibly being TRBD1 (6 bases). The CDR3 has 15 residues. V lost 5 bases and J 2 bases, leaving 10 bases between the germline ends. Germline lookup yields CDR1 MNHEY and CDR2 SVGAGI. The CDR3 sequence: CASSPQGTGANVLTF. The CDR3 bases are TGTGCCAGCAGTCCACAGGGAACTGGGGCCAACGTCCTGACTTTC.

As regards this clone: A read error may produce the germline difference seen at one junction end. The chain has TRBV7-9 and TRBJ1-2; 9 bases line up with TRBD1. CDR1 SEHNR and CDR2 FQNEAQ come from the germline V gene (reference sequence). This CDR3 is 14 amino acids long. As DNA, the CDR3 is TGTGCCAGCAGCCACTCCCCCGGGACAGGGCGCCCTTCCTTC. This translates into CASSHSPGTGRPSF.

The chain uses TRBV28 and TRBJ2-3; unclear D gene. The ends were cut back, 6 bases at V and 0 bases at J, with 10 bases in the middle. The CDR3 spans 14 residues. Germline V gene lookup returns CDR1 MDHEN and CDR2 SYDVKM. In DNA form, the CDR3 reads TGTGCCAGCAGGCCTGCTACTAGCACAGATACGCAGTATTTT. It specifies CASRPATSTDTQYF.

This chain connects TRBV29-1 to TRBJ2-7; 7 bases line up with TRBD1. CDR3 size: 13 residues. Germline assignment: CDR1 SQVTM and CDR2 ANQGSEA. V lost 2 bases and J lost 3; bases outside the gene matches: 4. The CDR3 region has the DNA TGCAGCGTTGAAACAGGGGACGGCTACGAGCAGTACTTC. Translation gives CSVETGDGYEQYF.

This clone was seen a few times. The CDR3 is CASSDLPLGTLDSGANVLTF. CDR3 DNA: TGCGCCAGCAGTGATCTCCCCCTCGGGACACTTGATTCTGGGGCCAACGTCCTGACTTTC. The chain is built from TRBV10-1 and TRBJ2-6; D perhaps matches TRBD1 (6 bases). Looked up from germline, CDR1 is WNHNN and CDR2 is SYGVQD (reference sequence). This CDR3 has 20 amino acids. V lost 3 bases, J lost 1 base, and 22 bases lay in between.

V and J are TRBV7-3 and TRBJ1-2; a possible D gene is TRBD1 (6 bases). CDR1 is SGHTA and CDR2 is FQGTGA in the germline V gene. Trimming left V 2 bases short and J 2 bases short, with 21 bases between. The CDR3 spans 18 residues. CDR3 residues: CASSLGTGRDNYNYGYTF. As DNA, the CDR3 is TGTGCCAGCAGCTTAGGTACAGGACGGGACAACTACAACTATGGCTACACCTTC.

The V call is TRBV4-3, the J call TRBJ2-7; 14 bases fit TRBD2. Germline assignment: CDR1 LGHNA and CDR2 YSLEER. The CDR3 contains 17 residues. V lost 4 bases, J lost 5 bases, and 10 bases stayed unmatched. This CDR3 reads CASSPNDGTSGGHEQYF. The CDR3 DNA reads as TGCGCCAGCAGCCCAAATGATGGGACTAGCGGGGGCCACGAGCAGTACTTC.

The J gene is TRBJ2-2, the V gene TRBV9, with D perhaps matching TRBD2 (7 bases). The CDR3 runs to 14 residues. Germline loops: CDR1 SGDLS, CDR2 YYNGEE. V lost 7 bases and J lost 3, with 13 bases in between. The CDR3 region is CASEGGPYTGELFF. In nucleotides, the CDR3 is TGTGCCAGCGAGGGGGGGCCGTACACCGGGGAGCTGTTTTTT.

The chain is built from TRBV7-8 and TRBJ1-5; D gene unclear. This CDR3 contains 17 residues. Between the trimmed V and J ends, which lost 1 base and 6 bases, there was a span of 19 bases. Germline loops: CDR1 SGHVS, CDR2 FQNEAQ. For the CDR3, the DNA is TGTGCCAGCAGCTTAGGACTCATTTTACTTGACCGTCAGCCCCAGCATTTT. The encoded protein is CASSLGLILLDRQPQHF.